Listed below are T cell receptor beta chains from one sample, sequenced in a study of T cells in Graves' hyperthyroidism and ophthalmopathy. TCRdb re-called the multiplex PCR reads with MiXCR, one entry per CDR3 protein. The sample lists around 530,000 distinct CDR3 sequences; under 20% were seen once. What was sequenced was blood. These receptors all come from a woman aged 18 to 35 with Graves' ophthalmopathy. Both conserved end residues are part of each CDR3. The order of the fields is D gene, J gene, CDR3 length, V gene, CDR3 protein. A D gene is named only where the DNA matches it firmly.

>NA|TRBJ2-5|13|TRBV11-3
CASSLEVGGAQYF
>NA|NA|13|TRBV5-6
CASSDLEGLGAFF
>NA|TRBJ2-4|14|TRBV20-1
CSAIGHLAKNIQYF
>TRBD1|TRBJ2-7|13|TRBV29-1
CSAAGTEAYEQYF
>TRBD2|TRBJ2-5|15|TRBV5-8
CASSKGTSGEETQYF
>NA|TRBJ1-2|19|TRBV19
CASSIDGEQGTYENYGYTF
>TRBD1|TRBJ2-7|13|TRBV6-1
CASSRQGPYEQYF
>TRBD2|TRBJ2-1|16|TRBV27
CASSLDASGTYNEQFF
>NA|TRBJ1-1|15|TRBV4-1
CASSQTGFMNTEAFF
>NA|TRBJ1-1|14|TRBV7-3
CASSSSLISTEAFF
>TRBD1|TRBJ1-6|17|TRBV7-2
CASTRGGGQGGNSPLHF
>TRBD1|TRBJ1-5|14|TRBV19
CASRGQGSNQPQHF
>TRBD1|TRBJ2-7|11|TRBV30
CAATGDYEQYF
>NA|TRBJ2-1|11|TRBV11-2
CASSFLAQQFF
>NA|TRBJ1-2|15|TRBV5-4
CASSFFGGWNYGYTF
>NA|TRBJ2-7|12|TRBV7-9
CASSLGAVGQYF
>NA|TRBJ1-1|14|TRBV20-1
CSASIRHLNTEAFF
>TRBD2|TRBJ2-1|15|TRBV19
CASSATSGSPNEQFF
>NA|TRBJ2-2|16|TRBV3-1
CASSHPANTNTGELFF
>TRBD1|TRBJ1-5|14|TRBV28
CASSSGQGTQPQHF
>NA|TRBJ1-2|12|TRBV11-1
CASSLNRDGYTF
>NA|TRBJ2-3|14|TRBV5-6
CASTSSGSTDTQYF
>NA|TRBJ1-1|14|TRBV6-1
CASSFLGENTEAFF
>NA|TRBJ1-6|12|TRBV3-1
CASRRGNSPLHF
>NA|TRBJ1-4|12|TRBV2
CASRLTDEKLFF
>NA|TRBJ1-3|15|TRBV6-2/TRBV6-3
CASISNRGSGNTIYF
>TRBD2|TRBJ2-3|20|TRBV7-8
CASSLGWKREVPSGADTQYF
>NA|TRBJ2-1|11|TRBV6-1
CASSADNEQFF
>TRBD1|TRBJ1-2|13|TRBV20-1
CGQEHKMNYGYTF
>TRBD1|TRBJ1-4|14|TRBV7-9
CASSGADRGEKLFF
>TRBD1|TRBJ2-7|15|TRBV6-1
CASRRGWQGTDEQYF
>NA|TRBJ2-7|15|TRBV9
CASSVDASEACEQYF
>NA|TRBJ2-5|14|TRBV7-6
CASSPSHARETQYF
>TRBD1|TRBJ1-1|15|TRBV3-1
CASSLTTGRNTEAFF
>TRBD2|TRBJ2-5|15|TRBV30
CAWSVSLAGGPYQYF
>NA|TRBJ2-1|15|TRBV7-9
CASSGLGLGYNEQFF
>TRBD1|TRBJ1-2|14|TRBV29-1
CSVPFTGGEWSYTF
>NA|TRBJ2-5|14|TRBV29-1
CSVEGAGKKETQYF
>NA|TRBJ2-3|14|TRBV20-1
CSARDLKGPDTQYF
>TRBD2|TRBJ2-3|14|TRBV24-1
CATSIAGSTDTQYF
>NA|TRBJ1-1|14|TRBV19
CASSIQGSNTEAFF
>NA|TRBJ1-1|14|TRBV14
CASKSSPRFTEAFF
>TRBD2|TRBJ2-3|20|TRBV3-1
CASSQVGLAGLFTSTDTQYF